This T cell receptor beta chain derives from a study of T cells after somatic rescue of genetic block. Sequencing used immunoSEQ multiplex PCR; TCRdb keeps in-frame clones, though not all of them. The table has about 68,000 clones, around 92% seen once. Germline CDR1 MDHEN, CDR2 SYDVKM. The CDR3 has 15 amino acids. This clonotype originated in a man aged 35-49 years. Material for sequencing was peripheral blood mononuclear cells (PBMCs). The chain joins TRBV28 to TRBJ2-5; 10 bases fit TRBD2. TRBJ2-7 explains the end of the DNA better; the J call may be wrong. This CDR3 reads CASSLGLAISYEQYF. DNA for the CDR3: TGTGCCAGCAGTTTGGGACTAGCGATCTCCTACGAGCAGTACTTC.